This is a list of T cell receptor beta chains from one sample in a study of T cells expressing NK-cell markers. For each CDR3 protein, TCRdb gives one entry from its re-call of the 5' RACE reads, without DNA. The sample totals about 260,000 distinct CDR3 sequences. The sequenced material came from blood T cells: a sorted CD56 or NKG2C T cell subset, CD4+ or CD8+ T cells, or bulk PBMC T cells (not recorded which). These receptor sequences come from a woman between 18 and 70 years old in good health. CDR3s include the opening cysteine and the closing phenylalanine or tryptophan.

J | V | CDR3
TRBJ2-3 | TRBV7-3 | CASSPSGRAGTDTQYF
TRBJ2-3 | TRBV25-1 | CASRIRADTQYF
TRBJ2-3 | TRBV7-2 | CASSPVQIADTQYF
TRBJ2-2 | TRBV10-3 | CAISPTGTAGELFF
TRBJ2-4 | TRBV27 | CASSLAGRGWIQYF
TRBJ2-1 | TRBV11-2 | CASSLDLIRLATYNEQFF
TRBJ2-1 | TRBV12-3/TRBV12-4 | CASSVGHHSYNEQFF
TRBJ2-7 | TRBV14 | CASRSGTDSYEQYF
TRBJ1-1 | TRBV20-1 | CSARAGTWNTEAFF
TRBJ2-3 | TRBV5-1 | CASSFGLEADTQYF
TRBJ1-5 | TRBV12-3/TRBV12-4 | CASSLARSNQPQHF
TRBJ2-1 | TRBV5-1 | CASSLGASGEQFF
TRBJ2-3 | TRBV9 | CASGRGLAGVMDTQYF